This note documents a single T cell receptor (beta chain) sequence. This receptor's antigen is unknown. No base-level quality is on record; no much larger clone is a single base apart. The sample belongs to a study of blood T cell repertoires in COVID-19 (dated by TCRdb to the early 2020s). Concerning the study at large: Samples covering the acute and convalescent phases of COVID-19 were provided by collaborators in the United States, Italy and Spain. A de-identified subject ID, COVID-19 status, age in years and sex were almost always included in the sample metadata. The material from the prospective study consisted of cDNA or gDNA derived from T cells, B-cell-depleted T cells, or PBMCs. Samples were obtained from the ongoing ImmuneRACE study (first 160 participants) and from 1,254 subjects provided by 6 global collaborators. Where HLA class I and class II types were available, the types were taken from metadata supplied by the sample provider, not from assay-based typing. Deeply sampled blood TCRbeta repertoires from subjects exposed to, actively infected with, or recovered from COVID-19 were included in the dataset. A freely available public database, intended as a resource for researchers studying the immune response to SARS-CoV-2, is where the repertoires were released. Broader findings and caveats from the paper: How much clinical and demographic metadata was included differed by source and by participant, and the metadata was provided uncurated.

Sequences SGHNT (CDR1) and YYREEE (CDR2) are obtained from the germline V gene (reference sequence). V drops 4 bases and J drops 7 bases, leaving 23 bases in between. The cysteine opens and the phenylalanine closes a CDR3 of 16 amino acids. Only the CDR3 DNA is retained, 48 bases long and in frame from the first base. In the prospective study, participants were 18 to 89 years old, resided in under 30 geographic areas of the United States, and were enrolled through a virtual design. To assign participants to cohorts, the prospective study relied on clinical history that participants themselves reported in a screening survey and a study questionnaire. In the prospective study, whole blood, serum and a nasopharyngeal or oropharyngeal swab were collected from each participant by mobile phlebotomists. Additional blood draws and questionnaires over a roughly two-month period could optionally be provided by prospective study participants. Before DNA extraction, blood samples from the prospective study were shipped at room temperature or frozen.

TCRbeta CDR3 regions were amplified from genomic DNA by means of the immunoSEQ Assay, a bias-controlled multiplex PCR. As for the original processing: The number of nucleated cells in each sample was estimated from the amplification of reference gene primers within the assay. Sequence reads were collapsed and filtered to measure the absolute abundance of every unique TCRbeta CDR3 rearrangement. For each sample, productive Simpson clonality was calculated as the square root of Simpson's diversity index across productive rearrangements. Sourced from immuneACCESS, this table was stored by TCRdb with only in-frame sequences that have V and J called. A share of the clones is absent; for the studies checked, an unresolved V gene accounts for under half, and the remainder has no known explanation. V and J calls and clone size are given by that table; D and trimming were obtained from the DNA. The sample contains 380,000 or so clones, roughly 87% of them found a single time. The ten largest clones capture 2% to 2.5% of the sample.

This sequence was found in a woman between 40 and 55 years old with acute COVID-19. The specimen was PBMCs or T cells enriched from blood (not recorded which). The sequence joins TRBV5-4 to TRBJ2-5, and the D gene may be TRBD2, 5 bases matching. The CDR3 is CASSEIARTGSGTQYF. The nucleotide sequence reads as follows: TGTGCCAGCAGCGAGATAGCCCGGACGGGGTCCGGGACCCAGTACTTC.